A single sample is the source of the 14 T cell receptor beta chains below, sequenced in a study of blood T cell repertoires in COVID-19. Sequencing was performed with immunoSEQ multiplex PCR; in TCRdb, only in-frame clones are kept and a portion is missing. This sample has under 300,000 clones, with 65% to 85% found just once. Sequencing used peripheral blood. The receptors here all came from a middle-aged woman with active or convalescent COVID-19.

This chain uses TRBV18 with TRBJ2-3, with 9 positions matching TRBD2. Unmatched junction bases numbered 8, after V lost 3 bases and J lost 1 base. Per germline, CDR1 KGHSH and CDR2 LQKENI. There are 17 residues in the CDR3. The CDR3 DNA reads as TGTGCCAGCTCACCGGCTCTTAGCGGGGGAGGCACAGATACGCAGTATTTT. Translated, it gives CASSPALSGGGTDTQYF.

The chain recombines TRBV27 with TRBJ1-5, with TRBD1 matching 8 bases. The CDR3 totals 15 residues. V trimming: 5 bases; J trimming: 4 bases; junction bases outside the gene matches: 7. Per germline, CDR1 MNHEY and CDR2 SMNVEV (reference sequence). The CDR3 is CASSLRTGWNQPQHF. CDR3 nucleotides: TGTGCCAGCAGTCTCCGGACAGGGTGGAATCAGCCCCAGCATTTT.

The rearrangement links TRBV5-4 to TRBJ2-3; TRBD2 is a possible D gene (7 bases). The CDR3 length is 15 residues. The V end lost 1 base, the J end lost 1 base, and 10 bases lay between the germline ends. Germline CDR1 reads SGHNT; CDR2 reads YYREEE (reference sequence). The CDR3 coding sequence is TGTGCCAGCAGCTTGTACGGGGGGCGCACAGATACGCAGTATTTT. This sequence encodes CASSLYGGRTDTQYF.

This clone was recorded a few times. The gene calls are TRBV5-6 and TRBJ1-3; D call uncertain. CDR1 is SGHDT and CDR2 is YYEEEE in the germline V gene. CDR3 length: 13 residues. Trimming removed 2 bases at V and 4 bases at J, with 7 bases between. The CDR3 sequence is CASSFPGGNTIYF. CDR3 DNA: TGTGCCAGCAGCTTTCCGGGGGGAAACACCATATATTTT.

The chain carries TRBV28 and TRBJ1-5, with D perhaps matching TRBD1 (5 bases). Trimming stripped 3 bases from V and 2 bases from J, with 11 bases between. Germline CDR1 is MDHEN and CDR2 is SYDVKM. The CDR3 is 15 amino acids. CDR3 nucleotide sequence: TGTGCCAGCAGTTTCGGGGGATCGGGCAATCAGCCCCAGCATTTT. This sequence encodes CASSFGGSGNQPQHF.

The chain joins TRBV11-2 to TRBJ1-5; D uncertain. Trimming stripped 1 base from V and 4 bases from J, with 8 bases between. This CDR3 has 14 amino acids. The germline V gene encodes CDR1 SGHAT and CDR2 FQNNGV. Written as DNA, the CDR3 is TGTGCCAGCAGCTTAGTCGGGGAGAATCAGCCCCAGCATTTT. Translated, it gives CASSLVGENQPQHF.

The genes are TRBV2 and TRBJ2-7; D is perhaps TRBD1 (6 bases). Trimming removed 6 bases at V and 3 bases at J, with 18 bases between. The CDR3 is 15 residues long. Germline lookup yields CDR1 SNHLY and CDR2 FYNNEI. CDR3 in DNA: TGTGCCAGCAGGCCCCGGGACACGCCGATCTACGAGCAGTACTTC. This gives the protein CASRPRDTPIYEQYF.

The chain recombines TRBV10-2 with TRBJ1-2; D not resolved. This CDR3 has 13 residues. The V gene lost 2 bases and the J gene lost 5 bases, with 9 bases spanning the gap. Germline loops: CDR1 WSHSY, CDR2 SAAADI. CDR3 DNA sequence: TGCGCCAGCAGTGAGGGGGAGTTTTATGGCTACACCTTC. Amino acid sequence: CASSEGEFYGYTF.

The rearrangement joins TRBV4-2 to TRBJ2-1; D is possibly TRBD2 (5 bases). The V gene lost 0 bases and the J gene lost 1 base, with 10 bases spanning the gap. The germline gives CDR1 LGHNA, CDR2 YNFKEQ. The CDR3 spans 16 residues. The CDR3 sequence: CASSQDGSASYNEQFF. The CDR3 nucleotides are TGTGCCAGCAGCCAAGATGGTAGCGCGTCCTACAATGAGCAGTTCTTC.

The genes are TRBV4-1 and TRBJ1-5; 9 bases align to TRBD1. J gave up 3 bases and V 0 bases, and 6 bases lay outside the gene matches. This CDR3 has 17 residues. Germline V lookup: CDR1 MGHRA, CDR2 YSYEKL. In DNA, the CDR3 is TGCGCCAGCAGCCAAGATCGGGACAGGGTATTCAATCAGCCCCAGCATTTT. Amino acid sequence: CASSQDRDRVFNQPQHF.

The V and J genes are TRBV5-4 and TRBJ2-3, with TRBD1 identical over 10 bases. From germline, CDR1 is SGHNT and CDR2 YYREEE (reference sequence). Unmatched junction bases numbered 2, after V lost 2 bases and J lost 2 bases. This CDR3 has 15 residues. The CDR3 nucleotides read TGTGCCAGCAGCTTCGACAGGGGGCACACAGATACGCAGTATTTT. Translating it yields CASSFDRGHTDTQYF.

CDR3: CASSYSLTGGNGGYTF. In nucleotides, the CDR3 is TGTGCCAGCAGCTATAGTTTAACAGGGGGCAACGGTGGCTACACCTTC. The chain couples TRBV7-9 to TRBJ1-2, with TRBD1 matching over 9 bases. In germline, CDR1 is SEHNR, CDR2 FQNEAQ (reference sequence). The CDR3 covers 16 residues. The V and J ends lost 4 bases and 7 bases, in that order; junction bases with no gene match: 13.

The chain carries TRBV27 and TRBJ2-5, with TRBD1 identical over 7 bases. J lost 1 base, V lost 2 bases, and 4 bases had no gene match. From germline, CDR1 is MNHEY and CDR2 SMNVEV (reference sequence). The CDR3 extends over 15 amino acids. The CDR3 DNA reads as TGTGCCAGCAGTTTAAGGGGACAGCCCCAAGAGACCCAGTACTTC. Amino acids: CASSLRGQPQETQYF.

The chain combines TRBV5-5 with TRBJ1-2, with D tentatively TRBD1 (6 bases). This CDR3 has 16 residues. Germline CDR1 reads SGHKS; CDR2 reads YYEKEE (reference sequence). Trimming removed 2 bases from V and 4 bases from J, with 18 bases in between. In DNA form, the CDR3 reads TGTGCCAGCAGCTTCGCTCGGGACAAGAAGGCCTATGGCTACACCTTC. As protein: CASSFARDKKAYGYTF.